The 15 T cell receptor beta chains in this list originate from one sample, sequenced in a study of cytomegalovirus exposure and HLA in healthy donors. The PCR used 60 Vbeta and 13 Jbeta primers. Libraries were prepared by immunoSEQ multiplex PCR; TCRdb keeps only in-frame clonotypes and omits some of them. The sample yields about 69,000 clones, 74% seen once. Specimen: PBMCs. The receptors were gathered from a woman aged 55-69 years in good health and CMV-seropositive.

The rearrangement links TRBV11-3 to TRBJ2-7; D not resolved. The V gene's germline CDR1 is SGHNT and CDR2 YENEEA. The CDR3 runs to 15 residues. Trimming pared 2 bases from V and 0 bases from J, leaving 11 bases between. The CDR3 protein is CASSLMAGYSYEQYF. CDR3 coding DNA: TGTGCCAGCAGCTTAATGGCAGGCTACTCCTACGAGCAGTACTTC.

In DNA form, the CDR3 reads TGCAGTGCTACAGGGGACAGTGTCGCTTTCTTT. Encoded protein: CSATGDSVAFF. The gene calls are TRBV20-1 and TRBJ1-1; 7 bases align to TRBD1. Germline loops: CDR1 DFQATT, CDR2 SNEGSKA (reference sequence). The CDR3 sequence is 11 residues long. V shed 4 bases, J shed 11 bases, and the junction held 7 bases outside the gene matches.

V is TRBV2 and J is TRBJ1-4, with D possibly being TRBD1 (6 bases). Per the germline V gene, CDR1 is SNHLY and CDR2 is FYNNEI. V gave up 6 bases and J gave up 5 bases, with 16 bases separating them. This CDR3 has 15 amino acids. The CDR3: CASRARGGINEKLFF. CDR3 DNA: TGTGCCAGCAGGGCCCGTGGGGGCATAAATGAAAAACTGTTTTTT.

This chain uses TRBV10-3 with TRBJ1-2; maybe TRBD1 (5 bases). V was cut by 3 bases and J by 7 bases, with 9 bases left in between. CDR3 length: 12 amino acids. Looked up from germline, CDR1 is ENHRY and CDR2 is SYGVKD. The CDR3 is CAISDRERGYTF. The CDR3 DNA follows: TGTGCCATCAGTGACAGGGAACGTGGCTACACCTTC.

The chain has TRBV5-4 and TRBJ2-5; the D gene is possibly TRBD1 (6 bases). CDR3 length equals 15 residues. Trimming removed 4 bases at V and 1 base at J, with 14 bases between. Germline V gene sequence: CDR1 SGHNT, CDR2 YYREEE (reference sequence). The CDR3 nucleotides read TGTGCCAGCAGCCCCTACGGACAGACCCAAGAGACCCAGTACTTC. Its translation is CASSPYGQTQETQYF.

The chain employs TRBV19 and TRBJ2-3; TRBD2 aligns across 11 bases. The J segment lost 6 bases and the V segment lost 4 bases, leaving 9 bases of the junction unmatched. The germline V gene has CDR1 LNHDA and CDR2 SQIVND (reference sequence). The CDR3 totals 16 residues. The CDR3 DNA reads as TGTGCCAGTAGTACCCTGGGACTAGCGGTCGCGGATACGCAGTATTTT. Translating gives CASSTLGLAVADTQYF. Combining the CDR3 with reference TRBV19 and TRBJ2-3 gives the whole variable domain DGGITQSPKYLFRKEGQNVTLSCEQNLNHDAMYWYRQDPGQGLRLIYYSQIVNDFQKGDIAEGYSVSREKKESFPLTVTSAQKNPTAFYLCASSTLGLAVADTQYFGPGTRLTVL.

The chain recombines TRBV7-6 with TRBJ2-7, with 9 bases matching TRBD1. The CDR3 contains 14 residues. J lost 3 bases, V lost 6 bases, and 6 bases had no gene match. Looked up from germline, CDR1 is SGHVS and CDR2 is FNYEAQ. The CDR3 region has the DNA TGTGCCAGCAGTCCCGGGACAGGGAACTACGAGCAGTACTTC. Its protein product is CASSPGTGNYEQYF.

The gene calls are TRBV7-2 and TRBJ2-7; 7 nucleotides line up with TRBD1. Germline CDR1 SGHTA, CDR2 FQGNSA. The trim removed 1 base at V and 2 bases at J, leaving 8 bases unmatched. The length of the CDR3 is 16 residues. The CDR3, as DNA: TGTGCCAGCAGCTTAGATATTAGTCAGGGGGCCTACGAGCAGTACTTC. Translated, it gives CASSLDISQGAYEQYF.

This clone was counted between two and nine times. The CDR3 is CASSNGGVGNEQFF. The CDR3 nucleotides read TGTGCCAGCAGCAACGGGGGAGTGGGCAATGAGCAGTTCTTC. V gene TRBV7-3 combines with J gene TRBJ2-1; perhaps TRBD2 as D (6 bases). CDR1 and CDR2 from the germline V gene are SGHTA and FQGTGA. V was shortened by 5 bases and J by 6 bases, with 14 bases between the two germline ends. This CDR3 is 14 amino acids long.

The chain has TRBV29-1 and TRBJ2-2; 7 nucleotides match TRBD1. With V trimmed by 5 bases and J by 4 bases, 7 bases remained unmatched. CDR1 is SQVTM, CDR2 ANQGSEA, per germline. This CDR3 is built from 14 residues. The CDR3 coding sequence is TGCAGCGTTTCACAGGGGACAAGCACCGGGGAGCTGTTTTTT. It codes for CSVSQGTSTGELFF.

The V call is TRBV11-2, the J call TRBJ2-1; TRBD2 might be the D (7 bases). Trimming stripped 5 bases from V and 9 bases from J, with 20 bases between. The V gene's germline CDR1 is SGHAT and CDR2 FQNNGV. The CDR3 loop spans 15 amino acids. Written as DNA, the CDR3 is TGTGCCAGCAGCCCATCTACGGGGGGCCGTGGTGAGCAGTTCTTC. Protein: CASSPSTGGRGEQFF.

The chain is built from TRBV13 and TRBJ2-2; D might be TRBD1 (5 bases). Germline V gene data show CDR1 as PRHDT and CDR2 as FYEKMQ (reference sequence). The CDR3 has 15 residues. The V and J ends lost 0 bases and 3 bases respectively, with 8 bases between them. Here the CDR3 DNA reads TGTGCCAGCAGCTTAGGGGGGCTTTACACCGGGGAGCTGTTTTTT. Encoded protein: CASSLGGLYTGELFF.

The J gene is TRBJ1-2, the V gene TRBV28, with D unclear. The germline CDR1 and CDR2 sequences are MDHEN and SYDVKM. This CDR3 spans 12 amino acids. The V end was cut by 1 base, the J end by 6 bases, with 6 bases between. Written as DNA, the CDR3 is TGTGCCAGCAGTTTATTGGAGGATGGCTACACCTTC. The encoded protein is CASSLLEDGYTF.

The J gene is TRBJ1-5, the V gene TRBV19; a weak D match, TRBD1 (6 bases). This CDR3 region has 15 residues. Germline V gives CDR1 LNHDA, CDR2 SQIVND (reference sequence). The ends were cut back, 3 bases at V and 0 bases at J, with 9 bases in the middle. DNA of the CDR3: TGTGCCAGTAGTATTACAGGGTATAGCAATCAGCCCCAGCATTTT. Encoded protein: CASSITGYSNQPQHF.

The genes are TRBV5-1 and TRBJ1-3, with D perhaps matching TRBD1 (5 bases). Germline-derived CDR1 and CDR2 are SGHRS and YFSETQ. This CDR3 comprises 14 residues. V lost 0 bases and J lost 4, with 8 bases in between. The CDR3 DNA reads as TGCGCCAGCAGCTTGGAGGGGTCCGGAAACACCATATATTTT. Translation: CASSLEGSGNTIYF.